The clone carrying this T cell receptor (beta chain) was seen at least ten times. Germline CDR1 is SGHAT and CDR2 is FQDESV (reference sequence). The CDR3 spans 15 residues. V was clipped by 1 base and J by 1 base, with 9 bases between them. The sample is drawn from a study of T-cell reconstitution after alpha-beta-depleted transplantation in children. Using unique molecular identifiers, the investigators prepared the TCRbeta library. One entry per CDR3 protein results from TCRdb running MiXCR on the PCR reads. The profile covers some 280,000 distinct CDR3 sequences, with more than 9% appearing a single time and around 9.1% taken by the ten largest.

The receptor comes from a human donor who donated a stem cell graft to a child with SCID. Sequenced material: PBMCs from the stem cell graft donor, taken from the stem cell graft. The V gene is TRBV11-1, the J gene TRBJ2-3, with D perhaps matching TRBD2 (7 bases). CDR3 sequence reads: CASSLGGGGTDTQYF. In DNA, the CDR3 is TGTGCCAGCAGCTTAGGGGGGGGCGGCACAGATACGCAGTATTTT.